The TCR beta chain described here comes from a study of T cells in Graves' hyperthyroidism and ophthalmopathy. Study-wide findings and caveats: Among thyroid clonotypes expanded above 0.001, most also appeared in blood. From stable hyperthyroidism, ophthalmopathy was separated by a 13 V-J model.

For this clonotype: Its target is unknown.

Researchers barred patients who had uncontrolled infection, other autoimmune disease, pregnancy or lactation. Thyroid ultrasound, orbital computed tomography, clinical symptoms, and serum thyroxine and TRAb underpinned diagnoses. Amplification yielded TCR beta CDR3 regions, with RNA transcripts as the source. The TCR CDR3 first-round RT-PCR relied on the HTBI primer set. TCRdb re-analysed the multiplex PCR reads in MiXCR, keeping a single row per CDR3 protein. The repertoire holds under 400,000 distinct CDR3 sequences, with about 15% as singletons. Sample: blood. The receptor comes from a woman aged 18-29 years with Graves' hyperthyroidism that later progressed to Graves' ophthalmopathy.

The CDR3 spells CSVDSNEQFF. As DNA, the CDR3 is TGCAGCGTTGACAGCAATGAGCAGTTCTTC. The rearrangement links TRBV29-1 to TRBJ2-1, with D unresolved. Germline V gives CDR1 SQVTM, CDR2 ANQGSEA. The CDR3 loop spans 10 amino acids. Trimming pared 3 bases from V and 6 bases from J, leaving 3 bases between.